This TCR beta chain was sequenced for a study of blood T cell repertoires in COVID-19 (dated by TCRdb to 2020 to 2022). Regarding the research as a whole: Collaborator samples came from the United States, Italy and Spain and covered acute and convalescent phases of COVID-19. The prospective study material was composed of cDNA or gDNA derived from T cells, B-cell-depleted T cells, or PBMCs. Subjects who had been exposed to COVID-19, were actively infected with it, or had recovered from it provided the deeply sampled blood TCRbeta repertoires that made up the dataset. The repertoires were released in a freely available public database intended as a resource for research on the immune response to SARS-CoV-2. The samples were drawn from the first 160 participants of the ongoing ImmuneRACE study and from some 1,300 subjects provided by 6 global collaborators. Sample metadata almost always included a de-identified subject ID, COVID-19 status, age in years and sex. Where HLA class I and class II types were available, the types were taken from metadata supplied by the sample provider, not from assay-based typing.

With respect to this clone: The antigen it recognizes is unknown. Base qualities are not provided; no much larger clone lies one nucleotide away.

Overall study results and their limits: The quantity of clinical and demographic metadata differed by source and by participant and was supplied without curation.

Whole blood was collected in K2EDTA tubes by collaborating institutions according to the institutions' own protocols. Collaborator samples were shipped for TCRbeta analysis as frozen whole blood, isolated PBMCs, or DNA extracted from either sample type. The cysteine opens and the phenylalanine closes a CDR3 of 14 amino acids. CDR3 DNA is the only sequence kept; it has 42 bases, read in frame from the first base. Based on the germline V gene, the CDR1 and CDR2 sequences are SGHRS and YFSETQ. V is pared back by 1 base and J by 7 bases, with 15 bases lying between the germline termini. TCRbeta CDR3 regions were amplified from genomic DNA using the immunoSEQ Assay, a bias-controlled multiplex PCR. In the source study's methods: The number of nucleated cells in each sample was estimated by amplification of reference gene primers within the assay. To quantify the absolute abundance of each unique TCRbeta CDR3 rearrangement, sequence reads were collapsed and filtered. For each sample, productive Simpson clonality was calculated as the square root of Simpson's diversity index over productive rearrangements. TCRdb re-hosts the immuneACCESS table, in-frame sequences only. Its copies lack some clones; in the studies checked, an unresolved V gene accounts for under half of them, and the cause for the rest is not known. Clone size and the V and J calls come from that table; the DNA yielded D and trimming. Across this sample there are around 150,000 clones, with roughly 88% seen only once. The top ten constitute roughly 2.3% of the sample.

The rearrangement joined TRBV5-1 to TRBJ2-7; the best D guess is TRBD1, with 5 bases matching. Material: peripheral blood. The source is a man aged 18 to 29 with acute or convalescent COVID-19. The CDR3 here reads CASSLSGAMEEQYF. The DNA sequence follows: TGCGCCAGCAGCTTGTCTGGGGCGATGGAGGAGCAGTACTTC. With the portions outside the CDR3 filled from the reference TRBV5-1 and TRBJ2-7 genes, the complete variable region becomes KAGVTQTPRYLIKTRGQQVTLSCSPISGHRSVSWYQQTPGQGLQFLFEYFSETQRNKGNFPGRFSGRQFSNSRSEMNVSTLELGDSALYLCASSLSGAMEEQYFGPGTRLTVT.